This T cell receptor beta chain was found in a study of breast tumors, draining lymph nodes, adjacent tissues. Each CDR3 protein gets one entry after TCRdb re-called the multiplex PCR reads with MiXCR. The sample has fewer than 200,000 distinct CDR3 sequences; 25% to 40% are singletons. In this sample, this clonotype turned up many times. Its cognate antigen is unknown. Study results and caveats: Most tumor T cells seemingly derive from lymph node, then expand in tumor. Tumor TCR diversity was below lymph nodes but above nontumor tissue.

Breast cancer patients provided tissue from their axillary draining lymph nodes. The CDR3 is 16 amino acids. Germline V lookup: CDR1 SGDLS, CDR2 YYNGEE. Trimming took off 0 bases at V and 0 bases at J, with 7 bases between the two ends. The rearrangement uses TRBV9 and TRBJ1-6; D unresolved. This clonotype was sampled from a female donor with breast cancer. Some clones in this sample may be carry-over from other donors' samples. Material for sequencing was axillary lymph node tissue. The CDR3 DNA reads TGTGCCAGCAGCGTAGCCGTCAGCTCCTATAATTCACCCCTCCACTTT. This sequence encodes CASSVAVSSYNSPLHF.